The rows below give T cell receptor beta chains drawn from one sample of a study of cytotoxic CD8 clonotypes in ibrutinib-treated CLL. Here immunoSEQ multiplex PCR was the method, and the copy in TCRdb shows in-frame clones only, minus some. The sample has about 160,000 clones, approximately 80% seen once. This specimen consisted of PBMCs, obtained after 24 months of ibrutinib treatment. These receptors were obtained from a human donor with chronic lymphocytic leukemia. Both conserved end residues are part of each CDR3. Fields, in order: D gene, V gene, clone size, J gene, CDR3 DNA, CDR3 protein. The D gene is left open where the match is weak. Expanded clones get a size class; other rows say once, few or many, or leave the size out.

>-|TRBV28|-|TRBJ1-1
TGTGCCAGCAGTTTATTTCCAGGGGCGGCTTTCTTT
CASSLFPGAAFF
>TRBD1|TRBV7-9|-|TRBJ1-2
TGTGCCAGCACCGTGGGGACAGCTGGCTACACCTTC
CASTVGTAGYTF
>TRBD1|TRBV5-1|-|TRBJ2-7
TGCGCCAGCAGCTCAGGGACAGGGGAAGACTACGAGCAGTACTTC
CASSSGTGEDYEQYF
>-|TRBV7-2|-|TRBJ1-1
TGTGCCAGCAGCTTATCAGGACGGTTAGATGAAGCTTTCTTT
CASSLSGRLDEAFF
>-|TRBV29-1|-|TRBJ1-1
TGCAGCGTCCTGAACACTGAGGCTTTCTTT
CSVLNTEAFF
>TRBD2|TRBV4-2|once|TRBJ2-1
TGTGCCAGCAGCCAAGGGACTAGCGGGAGCTCCTACAATGAGCAGTTCTTC
CASSQGTSGSSYNEQFF
>-|TRBV7-9|once|TRBJ1-2
TGTGCCAGCAGCCCACCGACAGGTGAGGTCGTAGGCTACACCTTC
CASSPPTGEVVGYTF
>-|TRBV19|-|TRBJ2-1
TGTGCCAGTAAGGTGGGGTGGGGCAATGAGCAGTTCTTC
CASKVGWGNEQFF
>-|TRBV12-5|-|TRBJ1-6
TGTGCTAGTGCCCTGGGGGTTGTATCACCCCTCCACTTT
CASALGVVSPLHF
>-|TRBV9|-|TRBJ1-2
TGTGCCAGCAACGACGGGGGGGCCTATGGCTACACCTTC
CASNDGGAYGYTF
>TRBD2|TRBV4-3|-|TRBJ2-1
TGCGCCAGCAGCCAAGGCTGGACTAGCGGATACAATGAGCAGTTCTTC
CASSQGWTSGYNEQFF
>TRBD2|TRBV9|-|TRBJ2-3
TGTGCCAGCAGCCGACGTCGGGCGGGGGGGGTCACAGATACGCAGTATTTT
CASSRRRAGGVTDTQYF
>-|TRBV2|-|TRBJ1-1
TGTGCCAGCAGTGAACAGGGCGGCACTGAAGCTTTCTTT
CASSEQGGTEAFF
>-|TRBV5-4|-|TRBJ2-3
TGTGCCAGCAGCTTTGGCGGCAAGCGCACAGATACGCAGTATTTT
CASSFGGKRTDTQYF
>TRBD1|TRBV7-9|-|TRBJ2-2
TGTGCCAGCAGCCCGGGGACAGGGCTAGAGCTGTTTTTT
CASSPGTGLELFF
>TRBD1|TRBV2|many|TRBJ2-1
TGTGCCAGCAGTTTGACAGGGGGATCCTACAATGAGCAGTTCTTC
CASSLTGGSYNEQFF
>-|TRBV6-6|-|TRBJ2-7
TGTGCCAGCAGTCCCAGTCTCTACGAGCAGTACTTC
CASSPSLYEQYF
>-|TRBV7-8|-|TRBJ1-3
TGTGCCAGCAGCCCGAGACGGGACTCTGGAAACACCATATATTTT
CASSPRRDSGNTIYF
>-|TRBV7-3|few|TRBJ2-3
TGTGCCAGCGCCCTCGGGACTAGCACAGATACGCAGTATTTT
CASALGTSTDTQYF
>TRBD1|TRBV5-1|once|TRBJ1-1
TGCGCCAGCAAACCGGGACAGGGACGATTATCTGCTTTCTTT
CASKPGQGRLSAFF
>-|TRBV28|once|TRBJ1-1
TGTGCCAGCAGCCTTGAGAGGGGGGGAGTCACTGAAGCTTTCTTT
CASSLERGGVTEAFF
>TRBD1|TRBV7-9|-|TRBJ1-1
TGTGCCAGCAGGTCAGGGGGGGCCACCCAAGAGGGAGCTTTCTTT
CASRSGGATQEGAFF
>TRBD1|TRBV2|-|TRBJ2-7
TGTGCCAGCAGGAAACAGGGGAGCTCCTACGAGCAGTACTTC
CASRKQGSSYEQYF
>-|TRBV6-5|-|TRBJ1-2
TGTGCCAGCAGGTCCGGCCAGGGCTTCTATGGCTACACCTTC
CASRSGQGFYGYTF
>-|TRBV19|-|TRBJ1-2
TGTGCCAGTAGTAGAGCAGGGAAGGTCGCTAACTATGGCTACACCTTC
CASSRAGKVANYGYTF